Each of the 20 T cell receptor beta chains below was sequenced from the same sample in a study of T cell responses to AZD1222 COVID-19 vaccine. Measured with immunoSEQ multiplex PCR; TCRdb has only the in-frame clones, and not every one. Of 70,000 to 95,000 clones detected, roughly 90% appear once; the ten largest clones hold roughly 8%. Sequenced here: peripheral blood, sampled 28 days after the second AZD1222 dose. These receptors came from an adult who received the AZD1222 COVID-19 vaccine.

The J gene is TRBJ1-2, the V gene TRBV4-2, with 7 bases that match TRBD1. The CDR3 sequence is 14 residues long. With V trimmed by 1 base and J by 5 bases, 4 bases remained unmatched. Germline V gene sequence: CDR1 LGHNA, CDR2 YNFKEQ. This CDR3 is CASSQGGQSYGYTF. In DNA form, the CDR3 reads TGTGCCAGCAGCCAAGGGGGACAGAGTTATGGCTACACCTTC.

The chain is built from TRBV5-4 and TRBJ2-7; D might be TRBD2 (7 bases). Germline CDR1 SGHNT, CDR2 YYREEE (reference sequence). The CDR3 has 16 residues. V was clipped by 0 bases and J by 2 bases, with 15 bases between them. The CDR3 region is CASSLGGLQGPYEQYF. The CDR3 DNA reads as TGTGCCAGCAGCTTGGGGGGACTACAGGGACCCTACGAGCAGTACTTC.

J is TRBJ1-4 and V is TRBV20-1, with TRBD1 matching over 11 bases. The CDR3 length is 16 residues. Germline V gene lookup returns CDR1 DFQATT and CDR2 SNEGSKA (reference sequence). After removal of 3 bases from V and 5 bases from J, the junction contained 8 bases not matched to a gene. The CDR3 nucleotides are TGCAGTGCTAGTAAAGGTCGGACAGGGGGCAATGAAAAACTGTTTTTT. This translates into CSASKGRTGGNEKLFF.

The V call is TRBV18, the J call TRBJ2-1; 9 bases align to TRBD2. The CDR3 is 16 residues long. Looked up from germline, CDR1 is KGHSH and CDR2 is LQKENI. With 2 bases clipped from V and 2 bases from J, the junction kept 4 bases outside the gene matches. CDR3 coding DNA: TGTGCCAGCTCACCAGTAGCGGGAGACACCTACAATGAGCAGTTCTTC. This sequence encodes CASSPVAGDTYNEQFF.

V gene TRBV12-3 or TRBV12-4 combines with J gene TRBJ2-3; D perhaps matches TRBD1 (5 bases). The germline V and J ends were trimmed by 3 bases and 8 bases, with 9 bases remaining between them. There are 12 residues in the CDR3. The chain's CDR3 is CASSLGQFTQYF. As DNA, the CDR3 is TGTGCCAGCAGTTTGGGGCAGTTTACGCAGTATTTT.

This chain links TRBV3-1 (or the pseudogene TRBV3-2) with TRBJ2-7; the match to TRBD1 covers 9 bases. J was trimmed by 3 bases and V by 3 bases; bases with no gene match: 6. Per germline, CDR1 LGHDT and CDR2 YNNKEL (reference sequence). This CDR3 has 15 residues. CDR3 nucleotides: TGTGCCAGCAGCCAGGATCCGGGACAGGGCTACGAGCAGTACTTC. It encodes CASSQDPGQGYEQYF.

The chain couples TRBV6-5 to TRBJ1-2; unclear D gene. Between the trimmed V and J ends, which lost 2 bases and 4 bases, there was a span of 11 bases. CDR1 and CDR2 from the germline V gene are MNHEY and SVGAGI. This CDR3 region has 14 residues. This chain's CDR3 is CASSYKGRIYGYTF. The CDR3 region has the DNA TGTGCCAGCAGTTACAAGGGAAGAATCTATGGCTACACCTTC.

The chain joins TRBV3-1 (or the pseudogene TRBV3-2) to TRBJ2-1, with a tentative D call TRBD2 (6 bases). The V gene's germline CDR1 is LGHDT and CDR2 YNNKEL (reference sequence). Trimming stripped 1 base from V and 9 bases from J, with 7 bases between. CDR3 length: 12 amino acids. The DNA for the CDR3 is TGTGCCAGCAGCCAAGTACTAGCTGAGCAGTTCTTC. Its protein is CASSQVLAEQFF.

This chain links TRBV7-3 with TRBJ2-3; 9 nucleotides align to TRBD1. CDR1 is SGHTA and CDR2 is FQGTGA in the germline V gene. V lost 4 bases and J lost 3; bases outside the gene matches: 5. The CDR3 has 15 residues. The CDR3, as DNA: TGTGCCAGCAGCTCGGGACAGGGAAGGACAGATACGCAGTATTTT. Translating it yields CASSSGQGRTDTQYF. The whole variable domain, remainder taken from reference TRBV7-3 and TRBJ2-3, is GAGVSQTPSNKVTEKGKYVELRCDPISGHTALYWYRQSLGQGPEFLIYFQGTGAADDSGLPNDRFFAVRPEGSVSTLKIQRTERGDSAVYLCASSSGQGRTDTQYFGPGTRLTVL.

J is TRBJ2-7 and V is TRBV2; 7 positions agree with TRBD2. The J segment lost 2 bases and the V segment lost 4 bases, leaving 5 bases of the junction unmatched. The CDR3 loop spans 14 amino acids. Germline loops: CDR1 SNHLY, CDR2 FYNNEI. The CDR3 sequence: CASSVASGAYEQYF. For the CDR3, the DNA is TGTGCCAGCAGTGTAGCTAGCGGAGCCTACGAGCAGTACTTC.

The chain is built from TRBV6-9 and TRBJ2-3; D is ambiguous. CDR1 MNHGY and CDR2 SVAAGI come from the germline V gene. V lost 5 bases and J lost 3, with 3 bases in between. This CDR3 spans 11 amino acids. For the CDR3, the DNA is TGTGCCAGCAGTCGTACAGATACGCAGTATTTT. It yields the protein CASSRTDTQYF.

The chain uses TRBV10-2 and TRBJ2-1; 8 positions match TRBD2. Looked up from germline, CDR1 is WSHSY and CDR2 is SAAADI. Trimming at V came to 7 bases and at J to 8 bases, leaving 10 bases not matched to a gene. This CDR3 region has 14 residues. The CDR3 protein is CASTQRGLADEQFF. CDR3 sequence (DNA): TGCGCCAGCACTCAACGCGGACTAGCCGATGAGCAGTTCTTC.

This sequence joins TRBV6-5 and TRBJ2-2; no clear D gene. The germline V gene has CDR1 MNHEY and CDR2 SVGAGI. The V gene lost 8 bases and the J gene lost 5 bases, with 12 bases spanning the gap. CDR3 length: 13 amino acids. CDR3 sequence reads: CASGVWRTGELFF. The CDR3 DNA follows: TGTGCCAGCGGGGTCTGGCGGACCGGGGAGCTGTTTTTT.

This clone was seen a few times. The CDR3, as DNA: TGTGCCAGCAGCTTGAAGCCGAGGGGACGATACGATACGCAGTATTTT. Encoded protein: CASSLKPRGRYDTQYF. This sequence joins TRBV11-2 and TRBJ2-3; TRBD1 or TRBD2 may be the D gene (5 bases each). The V end lost 3 bases, the J end lost 6 bases, and 19 bases lay between the germline ends. The CDR3 loop spans 16 amino acids. CDR1 is SGHAT and CDR2 is FQNNGV in the germline V gene.

The rearrangement links TRBV10-1 to TRBJ2-1, with D uncertain. Trimming removed 10 bases from V and 8 bases from J, with 18 bases in between. CDR1 WNHNN and CDR2 SYGVQD come from the germline V gene (reference sequence). The length of the CDR3 is 13 residues. CDR3 bases: TGCGCCACCTCATACCCTTTGTGCGATGAGCAGTTCTTC. Amino acids: CATSYPLCDEQFF.

This sequence joins TRBV28 and TRBJ2-7; D is unclear. The V and J ends lost 4 bases and 2 bases respectively, with 6 bases between them. Germline-derived CDR1 and CDR2 are MDHEN and SYDVKM. This CDR3 is built from 12 residues. The CDR3 sequence: CASSSNPYEQYF. CDR3 DNA sequence: TGTGCCAGCAGTTCTAATCCCTACGAGCAGTACTTC.

The J gene is TRBJ2-3, the V gene TRBV5-1; D call uncertain. Per the germline V gene, CDR1 is SGHRS and CDR2 is YFSETQ. V was pared by 0 bases and J by 2 bases, with 13 bases between. The CDR3 is made up of 16 amino acids. The CDR3 reads CASSLAAQTPTDTQYF. The CDR3 DNA is TGCGCCAGCAGCTTGGCCGCACAGACCCCCACAGATACGCAGTATTTT.

The V call is TRBV6-5, the J call TRBJ2-3, with 7 positions matching TRBD1. With V trimmed by 2 bases and J by 7 bases, 9 bases remained unmatched. The CDR3 loop spans 15 amino acids. Germline V gene data show CDR1 as MNHEY and CDR2 as SVGAGI. This CDR3 is CASSYRDRAEYTQYF. CDR3 nucleotides: TGTGCCAGCAGTTACCGGGACAGAGCAGAATATACGCAGTATTTT.

V gene TRBV6-2 or TRBV6-3 combines with J gene TRBJ2-1; 10 bases align to TRBD2. Germline lookup yields CDR1 MNHEY and CDR2 SVGEGT. This CDR3 spans 17 amino acids. J gave up 0 bases and V 2 bases, and 4 bases lay outside the gene matches. CDR3 coding DNA: TGTGCCAGCAGTTACCCCCCTAGCGGGAGCTCCTACAATGAGCAGTTCTTC. Translated, it gives CASSYPPSGSSYNEQFF.

The V gene is TRBV6-2 or TRBV6-3, the J gene TRBJ2-5; D may match TRBD1 or TRBD2 (6 bases each). The V gene lost 6 bases and the J gene lost 5 bases, with 25 bases spanning the gap. Germline values: CDR1 MNHEY, CDR2 SVGEGT. The CDR3 is 17 amino acids. CDR3 in amino acids: CASSHRYKTRGGETQYF. The CDR3 nucleotides read TGTGCCAGCAGCCACCGTTATAAGACCCGAGGGGGGGAGACCCAGTACTTC.